The 10 T cell receptor beta chains below were found in one sample sequenced in a study of blood T cell repertoires in COVID-19. Method: immunoSEQ multiplex PCR; TCRdb's copy keeps in-frame clones and lacks some. Of more than 95,000 clones listed, about 88% are singletons. The sequencing input was peripheral blood. The receptors stem from a human donor in a cohort sampled during active COVID-19.

The chain uses TRBV7-9 and TRBJ2-5, with D hard to call. Per the germline V gene, CDR1 is SEHNR and CDR2 is FQNEAQ (reference sequence). This CDR3 is built from 12 residues. V dropped 3 bases and J dropped 3 bases, with 5 bases sitting between them. The CDR3 loop reads CASSLGEETQYF. The CDR3 DNA is TGTGCCAGCAGCTTGGGCGAAGAGACCCAGTACTTC.

The chain employs TRBV6-5 and TRBJ2-7, with 11 bases lining up with TRBD2. J was trimmed by 0 bases and V by 6 bases; bases with no gene match: 4. CDR3 size: 15 residues. Germline V gene data show CDR1 as MNHEY and CDR2 as SVGAGI. The CDR3 spells CASSKTSGSSYEQYF. CDR3 sequence (DNA): TGTGCCAGCAGCAAAACTAGCGGGAGCTCCTACGAGCAGTACTTC.

V usage is TRBV7-9 and J usage is TRBJ2-7; tentatively, D is TRBD1 (7 bases). The CDR3 length is 17 residues. Trimming shortened V by 7 bases and J by 7 bases, and 29 bases separated the two germline ends. The germline V gene has CDR1 SEHNR and CDR2 FQNEAQ (reference sequence). The CDR3 region is CASNPASGGFTGGEQYF. The CDR3, as DNA: TGTGCCAGCAACCCCGCCTCAGGGGGGTTCACTGGGGGAGAGCAGTACTTC.

The chain combines TRBV11-3 with TRBJ2-2, with a weak D call TRBD1 (5 bases). Looked up from germline, CDR1 is SGHNT and CDR2 is YENEEA. V was pared by 5 bases and J by 5 bases, with 9 bases between. This CDR3 region has 13 residues. The CDR3 coding sequence is TGTGCCAGCAGCCCTCAGGGTACCGGGGAGCTGTTTTTT. Translation: CASSPQGTGELFF.

The rearrangement links TRBV6-4 to TRBJ1-6; the match to TRBD1 covers 7 bases. Per the germline V gene, CDR1 is MRHNA and CDR2 is SNTAGT. This CDR3 contains 14 residues. The J segment lost 9 bases and the V segment lost 3 bases, leaving 5 bases of the junction unmatched. The CDR3 region has the DNA TGTGCCAGCAGTGAACGGGACAGAGTTTCACCCCTCCACTTT. It translates to CASSERDRVSPLHF.

This chain joins TRBV10-2 and TRBJ2-3; 10 nucleotides align to TRBD2. The ends lost 6 bases at V and 11 bases at J; junction bases unmatched: 17. Germline lookup yields CDR1 WSHSY and CDR2 SAAADI. This CDR3 comprises 16 residues. CDR3 protein: CASRPGGSGGQVKQYF. In DNA, the CDR3 is TGCGCCAGCAGACCCGGAGGTAGCGGGGGGCAGGTGAAGCAGTATTTT.

A few counts support this clone. V gene TRBV5-5 combines with J gene TRBJ1-2; 10 bases map to TRBD1. The germline V gene has CDR1 SGHKS and CDR2 YYEKEE (reference sequence). V dropped 4 bases and J dropped 0; count of bases not matched to a gene: 3. CDR3 length: 15 amino acids. This CDR3 is CASSHGQGANYGYTF. For the CDR3, the DNA is TGTGCCAGCAGCCACGGACAGGGGGCTAACTATGGCTACACCTTC.

The chain is built from TRBV30 and TRBJ1-2, with 8 bases fitting TRBD1. Per germline, CDR1 GTSNPN and CDR2 SVGIG (reference sequence). This CDR3 has 14 residues. J gave up 5 bases and V 4 bases, and 9 bases lay outside the gene matches. The CDR3 DNA sequence: TGTGCCTGGAAAAAAGGGACAGGTCGGTATGGCTACACCTTC. Translating it yields CAWKKGTGRYGYTF.

For the CDR3, the DNA is TGTGCCAGCAGCCAAGGACAGGGGGCGTACAATGAGCAGTTCTTC. Residues: CASSQGQGAYNEQFF. The rearrangement joins TRBV9 to TRBJ2-1, with 11 bases fitting TRBD1. Trimming removed 4 bases from V and 4 bases from J; junction bases left unmatched: 4. Germline-derived CDR1 and CDR2 are SGDLS and YYNGEE. The CDR3 runs 15 residues.

The chain couples TRBV19 to TRBJ2-3; D is possibly TRBD1 (5 bases). The CDR3 loop spans 14 amino acids. Germline lookup yields CDR1 LNHDA and CDR2 SQIVND (reference sequence). The CDR3 region has the DNA TGTGCTAGTTCTTTAGACAGTAGCACAGATACGCAGTATTTT. Residues: CASSLDSSTDTQYF.